The 16 T cell receptor beta chains given below trace back to one sample, sequenced in a study of blood T cell repertoires in COVID-19. Assay used: immunoSEQ multiplex PCR; TCRdb lists only in-frame clones, some missing. The table lists 100,000 to 120,000 clones, over 60% of them singletons. Sequencing input: peripheral blood. Source of these receptors: an elderly woman with acute or convalescent COVID-19.

The chain uses TRBV20-1 and TRBJ1-2, with D maybe TRBD1 (5 bases). Deletions cut 7 bases from V and 7 bases from J, with 13 bases between. The CDR3 has 11 amino acids. Germline V CDR1 and CDR2: DFQATT, SNEGSKA (reference sequence). The CDR3 region has the DNA TGCAGTGTTCGGACGGGGGGTGGCTACACCTTC. Translating it yields CSVRTGGGYTF.

The DNA of the CDR3 is TGTGCCAGCAGTCTCAGGGTGAGAGAGACCCAGTACTTC. Protein: CASSLRVRETQYF. The V and J genes are TRBV28 and TRBJ2-5, with a weak D call TRBD1 (5 bases). Between the trimmed V and J ends, which lost 5 bases and 4 bases, there was a span of 11 bases. Germline CDR1 is MDHEN and CDR2 is SYDVKM. The CDR3 loop spans 13 amino acids. Full variable domain (missing parts from reference TRBV28 and TRBJ2-5): DVKVTQSSRYLVKRTGEKVFLECVQDMDHENMFWYRQDPGLGLRLIYFSYDVKMKEKGDIPEGYSVSREKKERFSLILESASTNQTSMYLCASSLRVRETQYFGPGTRLLVL.

This clone was found a few times. The chain uses TRBV19 and TRBJ2-1; 10 nucleotides match TRBD1. The CDR3 sequence is 15 residues long. Germline trimming cut 7 bases from V and 3 bases from J; bases unmatched to any gene: 6. CDR1 LNHDA and CDR2 SQIVND come from the germline V gene (reference sequence). The CDR3 is CASTDRGPDYNEQFF. DNA for the CDR3: TGTGCCAGTACCGACAGGGGGCCGGACTACAATGAGCAGTTCTTC.

The V and J genes are TRBV7-2 and TRBJ2-7; D is possibly TRBD2 (6 bases). Germline V gene lookup returns CDR1 SGHTA and CDR2 FQGNSA. V lost 5 bases to trimming and J lost 2 bases, with 16 bases between them. This CDR3 spans 15 amino acids. Here the CDR3 reads CASSPDLATAYEQYF. CDR3 nucleotide sequence: TGTGCCAGCAGCCCGGACCTAGCGACCGCCTACGAGCAGTACTTC.

J is TRBJ2-1 and V is TRBV7-2; possibly TRBD1 for D (6 bases). The germline V gene encodes CDR1 SGHTA and CDR2 FQGNSA. This CDR3 is built from 14 residues. V was clipped by 5 bases and J by 0 bases, with 8 bases between them. As DNA, the CDR3 is TGTGCCAGCAGCAGGACAGACTCCTACAATGAGCAGTTCTTC. Translation gives CASSRTDSYNEQFF.

The V gene is TRBV29-1, the J gene TRBJ2-5; 10 bases fit TRBD2. In germline, CDR1 is SQVTM, CDR2 ANQGSEA. The CDR3 extends over 15 amino acids. J gave up 7 bases and V 5 bases, and 13 bases lay outside the gene matches. DNA of the CDR3: TGCAGCGTTCTTGGGACTAGCGCCCTTAGCAGGACCCAGTACTTC. It specifies CSVLGTSALSRTQYF.

The chain combines TRBV11-2 with TRBJ2-3; possibly TRBD2 for D (6 bases). This CDR3 has 15 amino acids. The germline V and J ends were trimmed by 0 bases and 2 bases, with 9 bases remaining between them. CDR1 is SGHAT and CDR2 is FQNNGV in the germline V gene. This CDR3 reads CASSLDGGNTDTQYF. DNA for the CDR3: TGTGCCAGCAGCTTAGATGGCGGGAACACAGATACGCAGTATTTT.

This clone was counted between two and nine times. The chain joins TRBV11-2 to TRBJ1-2, with D possibly TRBD1 on 5 matching bases. Germline CDR1 reads SGHAT; CDR2 reads FQNNGV. This CDR3 is built from 13 residues. Trimming shortened V by 8 bases and J by 5 bases, and 15 bases separated the two germline ends. CDR3 sequence reads: CASHKGEGYGYTF. Here the CDR3 DNA reads TGTGCCAGCCACAAAGGGGAGGGGTATGGCTACACCTTC. Looking up the rest from reference TRBV11-2 and TRBJ1-2 gives the full variable domain: EAGVAQSPRYKIIEKRQSVAFWCNPISGHATLYWYQQILGQGPKLLIQFQNNGVVDDSQLPKDRFSAERLKGVDSTLKIQPAKLEDSAVYLCASHKGEGYGYTFGSGTRLTVV.

This clone was detected a few times. The rearrangement uses TRBV29-1 and TRBJ1-1; D gene uncertain. V was cut by 3 bases and J by 1 base, with 6 bases left in between. The CDR3 is made up of 12 amino acids. Germline V lookup: CDR1 SQVTM, CDR2 ANQGSEA. This CDR3 is CSVERSNTEAFF. In DNA form, the CDR3 reads TGCAGCGTTGAGAGGTCGAACACTGAAGCTTTCTTT.

The CDR3 DNA is TGCAGCGCATGGACACACTATGGCTACACCTTC. Amino acid sequence: CSAWTHYGYTF. J is TRBJ1-2 and V is TRBV29-1; maybe TRBD1 (5 bases). The CDR3 is 11 residues long. Deletions cut 7 bases from V and 3 bases from J, with 9 bases between. Germline values: CDR1 SQVTM, CDR2 ANQGSEA.

J is TRBJ1-1 and V is TRBV6-6; 9 positions match TRBD1. CDR3 length equals 16 residues. Germline CDR1 MNHNY, CDR2 SVGAGI (reference sequence). J was trimmed by 2 bases and V by 6 bases; bases with no gene match: 10. DNA for the CDR3: TGTGCCAGCAGACAACAGGGGGCGAGGGTAAACACTGAAGCTTTCTTT. This codes for CASRQQGARVNTEAFF.

The chain links TRBV2 to TRBJ2-2; 8 bases agree with TRBD1. V shed 7 bases, J shed 1 base, and the junction held 2 bases outside the gene matches. The CDR3 runs 14 residues. Looked up from germline, CDR1 is SNHLY and CDR2 is FYNNEI. The CDR3 here is CASIGTGNTGELFF. The CDR3 nucleotides read TGTGCCAGCATTGGGACAGGGAACACCGGGGAGCTGTTTTTT.

V is TRBV4-1 and J is TRBJ1-6, with 9 bases that match TRBD1. Germline trimming cut 7 bases from V and 8 bases from J; bases unmatched to any gene: 6. Germline CDR1 reads MGHRA; CDR2 reads YSYEKL. The CDR3 is made up of 14 amino acids. The CDR3 coding sequence is TGCGCCAGCAAGGGGACAGGGTCACATTCACCCCTCCACTTT. It specifies CASKGTGSHSPLHF.

This rearrangement joins TRBV12-3 or TRBV12-4 to TRBJ2-3, with 7 bases lining up with TRBD2. The CDR3 extends over 13 amino acids. V was clipped by 1 base and J by 8 bases; unmatched bases: 3. CDR3 residues: CASSLGSGGTQYF. In DNA, the CDR3 is TGTGCCAGCAGTTTAGGGTCGGGGGGTACGCAGTATTTT.

This chain uses TRBV28 with TRBJ2-4; possibly TRBD1 for D (6 bases). Germline V gives CDR1 MDHEN, CDR2 SYDVKM. The CDR3 length is 14 residues. Trimming shortened V by 1 base and J by 5 bases, and 9 bases separated the two germline ends. The CDR3 here is CASSLSGAQNIQYF. As DNA, the CDR3 is TGTGCCAGCAGTTTATCAGGGGCCCAAAACATTCAGTACTTC.

The DNA for the CDR3 is TGTGCCAGCTCGCAGGGGAGGAACACTGAAGCTTTCTTT. Its protein is CASSQGRNTEAFF. The chain carries TRBV18 and TRBJ1-1, with TRBD1 as a possible D gene (6 bases). V was shortened by 6 bases and J by 1 base, with 9 bases between the two germline ends. CDR1 is KGHSH, CDR2 LQKENI, per germline. The CDR3 runs to 13 residues.